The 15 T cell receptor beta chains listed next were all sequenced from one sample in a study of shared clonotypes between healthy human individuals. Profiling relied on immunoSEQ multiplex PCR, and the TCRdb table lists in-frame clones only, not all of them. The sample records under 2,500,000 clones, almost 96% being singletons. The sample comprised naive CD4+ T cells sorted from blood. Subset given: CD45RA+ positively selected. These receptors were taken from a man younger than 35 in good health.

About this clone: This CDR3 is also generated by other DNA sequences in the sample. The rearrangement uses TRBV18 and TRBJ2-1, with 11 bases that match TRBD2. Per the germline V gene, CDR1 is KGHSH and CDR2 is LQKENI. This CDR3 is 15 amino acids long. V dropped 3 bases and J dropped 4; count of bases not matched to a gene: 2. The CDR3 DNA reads TGTGCCAGCTCACCTGGGACTAGCGGATACAATGAGCAGTTCTTC. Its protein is CASSPGTSGYNEQFF. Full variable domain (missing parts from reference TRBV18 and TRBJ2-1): NAGVMQNPRHLVRRRGQEARLRCSPMKGHSHVYWYRQLPEEGLKFMVYLQKENIIDESGMPKERFSAEFPKEGPSILRIQQVVRGDSAAYFCASSPGTSGYNEQFFGPGTRLTVL.

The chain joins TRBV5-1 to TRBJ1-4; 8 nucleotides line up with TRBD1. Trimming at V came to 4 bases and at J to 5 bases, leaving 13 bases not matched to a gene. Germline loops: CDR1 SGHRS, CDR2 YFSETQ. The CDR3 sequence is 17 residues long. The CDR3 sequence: CASSLQSRTGRNEKLFF. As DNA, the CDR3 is TGCGCCAGCAGCCTTCAATCCCGGACAGGGAGGAATGAAAAACTGTTTTTT. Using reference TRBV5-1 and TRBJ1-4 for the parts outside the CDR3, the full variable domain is KAGVTQTPRYLIKTRGQQVTLSCSPISGHRSVSWYQQTPGQGLQFLFEYFSETQRNKGNFPGRFSGRQFSNSRSEMNVSTLELGDSALYLCASSLQSRTGRNEKLFFGSGTQLSVL.

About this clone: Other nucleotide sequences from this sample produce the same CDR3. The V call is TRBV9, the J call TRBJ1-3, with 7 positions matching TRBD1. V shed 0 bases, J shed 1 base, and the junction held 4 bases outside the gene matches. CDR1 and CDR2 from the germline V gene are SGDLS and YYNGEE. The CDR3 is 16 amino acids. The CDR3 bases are TGTGCCAGCAGCGTAGGGGACAGCATTTCTGGAAACACCATATATTTT. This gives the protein CASSVGDSISGNTIYF.

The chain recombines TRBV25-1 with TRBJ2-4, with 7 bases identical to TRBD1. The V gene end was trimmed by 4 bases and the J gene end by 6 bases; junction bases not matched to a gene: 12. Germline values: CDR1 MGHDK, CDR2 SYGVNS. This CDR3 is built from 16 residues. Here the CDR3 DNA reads TGTGCCAGCAGTGGAGCCGGGACAGTTCGGTCAAACATTCAGTACTTC. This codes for CASSGAGTVRSNIQYF.

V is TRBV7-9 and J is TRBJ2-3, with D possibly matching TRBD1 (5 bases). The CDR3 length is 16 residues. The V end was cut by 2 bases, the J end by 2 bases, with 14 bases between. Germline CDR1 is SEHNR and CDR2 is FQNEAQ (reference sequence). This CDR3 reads CASSLFGSGITDTQYF. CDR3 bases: TGTGCCAGCAGCTTATTTGGCTCAGGGATCACAGATACGCAGTATTTT.

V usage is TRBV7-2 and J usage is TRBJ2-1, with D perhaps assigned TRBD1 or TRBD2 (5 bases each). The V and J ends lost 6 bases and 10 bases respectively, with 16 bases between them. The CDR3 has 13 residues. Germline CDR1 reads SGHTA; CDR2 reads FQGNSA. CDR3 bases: TGTGCCAGCAGTTGGTCCGGGACCCAGGAGCAGTTCTTC. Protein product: CASSWSGTQEQFF. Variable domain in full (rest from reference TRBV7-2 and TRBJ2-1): GAGVSQSPSNKVTEKGKDVELRCDPISGHTALYWYRQSLGQGLEFLIYFQGNSAPDKSGLPSDRFSAERTGGSVSTLTIQRTQQEDSAVYLCASSWSGTQEQFFGPGTRLTVL.

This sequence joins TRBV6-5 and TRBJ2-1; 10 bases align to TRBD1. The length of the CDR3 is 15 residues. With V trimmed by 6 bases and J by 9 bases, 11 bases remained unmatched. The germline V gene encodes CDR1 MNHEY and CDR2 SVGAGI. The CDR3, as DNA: TGTGCCAGCAGACCCGGGACAGGGGTACGGGGTGAGCAGTTCTTC. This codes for CASRPGTGVRGEQFF.

This CDR3 is CAITQDLNGNTIYF. The CDR3 coding sequence is TGTGCCATCACCCAGGACCTTAATGGAAACACCATATATTTT. The V gene is TRBV10-3, the J gene TRBJ1-3; unclear D gene. The germline gives CDR1 ENHRY, CDR2 SYGVKD. V lost 7 bases to trimming and J lost 3 bases, with 13 bases between them. The CDR3 is made up of 14 amino acids.

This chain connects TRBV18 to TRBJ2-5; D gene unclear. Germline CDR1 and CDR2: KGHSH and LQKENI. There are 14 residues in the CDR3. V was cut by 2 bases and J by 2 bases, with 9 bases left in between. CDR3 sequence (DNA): TGTGCCAGCTCACCAGCAGAGATACAAGAGACCCAGTACTTC. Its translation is CASSPAEIQETQYF. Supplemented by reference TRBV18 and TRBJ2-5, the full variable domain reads NAGVMQNPRHLVRRRGQEARLRCSPMKGHSHVYWYRQLPEEGLKFMVYLQKENIIDESGMPKERFSAEFPKEGPSILRIQQVVRGDSAAYFCASSPAEIQETQYFGPGTRLLVL.

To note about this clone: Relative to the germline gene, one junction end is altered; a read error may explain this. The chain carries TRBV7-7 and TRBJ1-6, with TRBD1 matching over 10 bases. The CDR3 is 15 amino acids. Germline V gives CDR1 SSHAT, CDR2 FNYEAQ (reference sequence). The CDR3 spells CASSPGTGDNSPLHF. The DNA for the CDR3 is TGTGCTAGCAGCCCTGGGACAGGGGATAATTCACCCCTCCACTTT. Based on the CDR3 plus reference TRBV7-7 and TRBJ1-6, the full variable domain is GAGVSQSPRYKVTKRGQDVTLRCDPISSHATLYWYQQALGQGPEFLTYFNYEAQPDKSGLPSDRFSAERPEGSISTLTIQRTEQRDSAMYRCASSPGTGDNSPLHFGNGTRLTVT.

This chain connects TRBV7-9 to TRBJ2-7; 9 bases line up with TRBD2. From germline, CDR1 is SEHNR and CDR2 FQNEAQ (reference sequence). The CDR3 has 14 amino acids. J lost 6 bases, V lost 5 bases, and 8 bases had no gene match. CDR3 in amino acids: CASSKREAIREQYF. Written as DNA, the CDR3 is TGTGCCAGCAGCAAGCGGGAGGCTATCCGCGAGCAGTACTTC.

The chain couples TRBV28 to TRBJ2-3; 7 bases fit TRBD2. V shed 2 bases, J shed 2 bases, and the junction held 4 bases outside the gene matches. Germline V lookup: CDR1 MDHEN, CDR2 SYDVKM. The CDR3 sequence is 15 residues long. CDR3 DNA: TGTGCCAGCAGTTTAGCGGGGGAAAACACAGATACGCAGTATTTT. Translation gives CASSLAGENTDTQYF. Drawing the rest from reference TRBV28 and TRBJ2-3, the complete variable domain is DVKVTQSSRYLVKRTGEKVFLECVQDMDHENMFWYRQDPGLGLRLIYFSYDVKMKEKGDIPEGYSVSREKKERFSLILESASTNQTSMYLCASSLAGENTDTQYFGPGTRLTVL.

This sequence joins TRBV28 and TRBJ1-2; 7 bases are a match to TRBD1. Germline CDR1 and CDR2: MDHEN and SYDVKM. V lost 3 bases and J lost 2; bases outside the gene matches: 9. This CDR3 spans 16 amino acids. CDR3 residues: CASSFQLPGQNYGYTF. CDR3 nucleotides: TGTGCCAGCAGTTTCCAGTTACCGGGACAGAACTATGGCTACACCTTC.

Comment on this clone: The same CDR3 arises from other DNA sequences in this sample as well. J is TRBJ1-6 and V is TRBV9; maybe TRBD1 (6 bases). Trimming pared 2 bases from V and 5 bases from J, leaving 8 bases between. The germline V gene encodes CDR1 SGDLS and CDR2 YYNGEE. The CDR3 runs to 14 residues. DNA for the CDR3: TGTGCCAGCAGCGTCGCAGGGGATAATTCACCCCTCCACTTT. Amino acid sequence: CASSVAGDNSPLHF.

The CDR3 region is CASSLGSGGGNQPQHF. The CDR3 DNA reads as TGTGCCAGCAGCTTAGGGTCGGGAGGTGGCAATCAGCCCCAGCATTTT. The V and J genes are TRBV7-8 and TRBJ1-5; D not resolved. The germline CDR1 and CDR2 sequences are SGHVS and FQNEAQ. The CDR3 sequence is 16 residues long. V lost 1 base, J lost 2 bases, and 12 bases lay in between.